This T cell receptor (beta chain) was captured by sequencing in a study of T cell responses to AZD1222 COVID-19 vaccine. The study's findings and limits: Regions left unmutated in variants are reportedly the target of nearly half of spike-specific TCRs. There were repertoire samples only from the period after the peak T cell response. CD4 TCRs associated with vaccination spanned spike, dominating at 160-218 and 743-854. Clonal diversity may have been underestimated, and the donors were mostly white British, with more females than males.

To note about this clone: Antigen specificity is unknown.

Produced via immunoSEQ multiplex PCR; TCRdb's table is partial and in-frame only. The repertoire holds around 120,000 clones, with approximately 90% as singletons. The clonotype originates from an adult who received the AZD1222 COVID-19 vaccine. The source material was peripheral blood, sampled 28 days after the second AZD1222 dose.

CDR3 in amino acids: CASSFGDRPIATNEKLFF. CDR3 nucleotides: TGTGCCAGCAGCTTTGGGGACAGGCCAATCGCAACTAATGAAAAACTGTTTTTT. This chain uses TRBV21-1 with TRBJ1-4; whether TRBD1, the table's D call, matches the DNA was not checked. TRBV21-1 is a documented pseudogene. CDR3 length: 18 residues.